This entry concerns a single TCR beta chain. Its antigen is unknown. The data stem from a study of cytomegalovirus exposure and HLA in healthy donors. Study-level results: Researchers counted roughly 150 TCR beta chains as cytomegalovirus-associated.

The CDR3 is made up of 16 amino acids. In the PCR, 60 Vbeta and 13 Jbeta primers were used. Profiling relied on immunoSEQ multiplex PCR, and the TCRdb table lists in-frame clones only, not all of them. The sample lists some 190,000 clones, roughly 83% seen once, with roughly 1.6% in the top ten. This clonotype was sampled from a woman aged 50 to 60 in good health and CMV-seronegative. Sequenced sample: PBMCs. The chain links TRBV12-1 to TRBJ2-1; the D call of TRBD2 is as the table states it, not checked on the DNA. TRBV12-1 has pseudogene status. The CDR3 DNA reads TGTGCCAGCAGACCTCAGTCCTATTCCGGGGGGGGTGAGCAGTTCTTC. Translation gives CASRPQSYSGGGEQFF.